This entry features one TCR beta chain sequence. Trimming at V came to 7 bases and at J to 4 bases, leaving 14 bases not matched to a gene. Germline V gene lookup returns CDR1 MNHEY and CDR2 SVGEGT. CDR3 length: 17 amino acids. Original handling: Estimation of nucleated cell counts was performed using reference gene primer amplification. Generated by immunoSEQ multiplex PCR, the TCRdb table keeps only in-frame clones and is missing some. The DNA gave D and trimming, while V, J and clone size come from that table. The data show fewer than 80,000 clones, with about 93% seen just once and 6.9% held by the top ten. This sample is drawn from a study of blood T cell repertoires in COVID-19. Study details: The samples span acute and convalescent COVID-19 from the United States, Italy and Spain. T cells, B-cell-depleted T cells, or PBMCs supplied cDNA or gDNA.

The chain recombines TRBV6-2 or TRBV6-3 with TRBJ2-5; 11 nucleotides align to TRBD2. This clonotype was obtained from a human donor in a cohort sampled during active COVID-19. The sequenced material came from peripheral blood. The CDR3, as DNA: TGTGCCAGCACCCCAATGAAGACTAGCGGGGTTCTAGAGACCCAGTACTTC. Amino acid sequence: CASTPMKTSGVLETQYF.